A single sample gave rise to the 28 T cell receptor beta chains below, sequenced in a study of blood T cells in healthy people across ages. PCR was performed a second time for about 7 to 12 cycles using a sample-barcoded 5' primer and a J-beta primer mix. TCRdb itself ran the 5' RACE reads through MiXCR, one entry per CDR3 protein. The sample has 1.5 million to 2 million distinct CDR3 sequences; about 50% are singletons. The sample comprised blood. The receptors shown here come from a woman aged 40 to 55 in good health.

This chain uses TRBV6-1 with TRBJ2-1, with a tentative D call TRBD1 (5 bases). The CDR3 length is 16 residues. CDR1 MNHNS and CDR2 SASEGT come from the germline V gene. The V end was cut by 2 bases, the J end by 3 bases, with 14 bases between. The CDR3 DNA reads TGTGCCAGCAGTGAAAGGGGAACACGGTTCTACAATGAGCAGTTCTTC. Protein product: CASSERGTRFYNEQFF.

The chain recombines TRBV3-1 with TRBJ2-7; the D gene is possibly TRBD1 (6 bases). Per germline, CDR1 LGHDT and CDR2 YNNKEL (reference sequence). V gave up 0 bases and J gave up 2 bases, with 20 bases separating them. This CDR3 has 18 residues. The CDR3 DNA reads TGTGCCAGCAGCCAAGAAAATACGGGACGGACAGCCACCTACGAGCAGTACTTC. This translates into CASSQENTGRTATYEQYF.

This clonotype was detected only a few times. The chain links TRBV12-3 or TRBV12-4 to TRBJ1-2; 7 bases are shared with TRBD1. The CDR3 runs 13 residues. V shed 6 bases, J shed 4 bases, and the junction held 5 bases outside the gene matches. The CDR3 DNA sequence: TGTGCCAGCAGGTTTGCAGGGGGCTATGGCTACACCTTC. Amino acids: CASRFAGGYGYTF.

The chain carries TRBV4-3 and TRBJ2-3, with D possibly being TRBD2 (6 bases). The ends were cut back, 0 bases at V and 1 base at J, with 14 bases in the middle. Germline CDR1 is LGHNA and CDR2 is YSLEER. There are 17 residues in the CDR3. CDR3 DNA: TGCGCCAGCAGCCAAGAGGAGGGAGCCTTCGGCACAGATACGCAGTATTTT. This translates into CASSQEEGAFGTDTQYF.

This chain connects TRBV7-2 to TRBJ2-3, with 9 positions matching TRBD2. This CDR3 comprises 16 residues. Germline V lookup: CDR1 SGHTA, CDR2 FQGNSA. The J segment lost 4 bases and the V segment lost 0 bases, leaving 5 bases of the junction unmatched. CDR3 in DNA: TGTGCCAGCAGCTTAGCGGGCGGGGGGGCATCAGATACGCAGTATTTT. Amino acids: CASSLAGGGASDTQYF.

This clonotype was detected only a few times. The rearrangement joins TRBV5-6 to TRBJ1-2; 8 nucleotides match TRBD1. This CDR3 comprises 15 residues. With V trimmed by 0 bases and J by 3 bases, 4 bases remained unmatched. The germline gives CDR1 SGHDT, CDR2 YYEEEE. CDR3 residues: CASSLAGGPDYGYTF. CDR3 nucleotide sequence: TGTGCCAGCAGCTTGGCAGGGGGCCCGGACTATGGCTACACCTTC.

This clonotype was observed a handful of times. V and J are TRBV7-6 and TRBJ2-7; 7 nucleotides agree with TRBD1. The CDR3 length is 14 residues. CDR1 and CDR2 from the germline V gene are SGHVS and FNYEAQ. With 5 bases clipped from V and 5 bases from J, the junction kept 9 bases outside the gene matches. The CDR3: CASSTLTGVHEQYF. CDR3 sequence (DNA): TGTGCCAGCAGCACATTAACAGGGGTCCACGAGCAGTACTTC.

This clonotype was seen once. The V gene is TRBV4-2, the J gene TRBJ1-2; a weak D match, TRBD1 (5 bases). The germline V gene has CDR1 LGHNA and CDR2 YNFKEQ. This CDR3 is 14 amino acids long. Trimming pared 0 bases from V and 8 bases from J, leaving 13 bases between. CDR3 residues: CASSQEGRVPGYTF. In nucleotides, the CDR3 is TGTGCCAGCAGCCAAGAGGGCAGGGTGCCCGGCTACACCTTC.

CDR3 loop: CASSSGTGGDYGYTF. CDR3 nucleotide sequence: TGCGCCAGCAGCTCCGGGACAGGGGGGGACTATGGCTACACCTTC. The chain joins TRBV5-1 to TRBJ1-2; 11 nucleotides line up with TRBD1. The V gene's germline CDR1 is SGHRS and CDR2 YFSETQ. V lost 3 bases and J lost 3; bases outside the gene matches: 4. This CDR3 is built from 15 residues. The variable domain in full, with the rest retrieved from reference TRBV5-1 and TRBJ1-2, is KAGVTQTPRYLIKTRGQQVTLSCSPISGHRSVSWYQQTPGQGLQFLFEYFSETQRNKGNFPGRFSGRQFSNSRSEMNVSTLELGDSALYLCASSSGTGGDYGYTFGSGTRLTVV.

This chain joins TRBV12-3 or TRBV12-4 and TRBJ2-1; no clear D. Trimming left V 1 base short and J 15 bases short, with 10 bases between. This CDR3 is built from 11 residues. Written as DNA, the CDR3 is TGTGCCAGCAGTTTAGGGGCTTTTCGGTTCTTC. This encodes CASSLGAFRFF.

The rearrangement links TRBV28 to TRBJ2-3, with D unclear. Per the germline V gene, CDR1 is MDHEN and CDR2 is SYDVKM. The CDR3 length is 16 residues. The V end was cut by 6 bases, the J end by 0 bases, with 16 bases between. The CDR3 here is CASRNVLPTSTDTQYF. In nucleotides, the CDR3 is TGTGCCAGCAGAAACGTACTACCAACTAGCACAGATACGCAGTATTTT.

The chain links TRBV6-2 or TRBV6-3 to TRBJ2-6, with a weak D call TRBD2 (6 bases). Per germline, CDR1 MNHEY and CDR2 SVGEGT. The CDR3 consists of 17 residues. Trimming left V 2 bases short and J 0 bases short, with 11 bases between. CDR3 bases: TGTGCCAGCAGTTACGGGGCCGGGAGCTCTGGGGCCAACGTCCTGACTTTC. Its translation is CASSYGAGSSGANVLTF.

This clonotype was seen only a few times. J is TRBJ2-7 and V is TRBV20-1, with unresolved D. V shed 6 bases and J shed 2 bases, with 20 bases lying between them. Germline lookup yields CDR1 DFQATT and CDR2 SNEGSKA (reference sequence). The CDR3 has 15 residues. This chain's CDR3 is CSANYWGKDAYEQYF. The CDR3 bases are TGCAGTGCAAACTATTGGGGAAAGGATGCCTACGAGCAGTACTTC.

A note on this clonotype: The junction departs from the called germline gene at one end, perhaps through a read error. This rearrangement joins TRBV7-7 to TRBJ2-7; a weak D match, TRBD2 (6 bases). This CDR3 comprises 15 residues. Germline CDR1 reads SSHAT; CDR2 reads FNYEAQ (reference sequence). The CDR3 spells CASSPSGLSNREQYF. The CDR3 DNA sequence: TGTGCTAGCAGCCCATCGGGACTTAGCAACCGCGAGCAGTACTTC.

This clonotype was seen a few times. The chain recombines TRBV7-2 with TRBJ2-1; 8 bases fit TRBD2. V dropped 3 bases and J dropped 5; count of bases not matched to a gene: 12. Per germline, CDR1 SGHTA and CDR2 FQGNSA. There are 17 residues in the CDR3. The CDR3 DNA reads TGTGCCAGCAGCTTCATGGTAACCCTAGCGGGCAACAATGAGCAGTTCTTC. This codes for CASSFMVTLAGNNEQFF.

This clonotype was found a few times. This chain uses TRBV4-3 with TRBJ1-2, with D possibly being TRBD1 (5 bases). The V end was cut by 0 bases, the J end by 3 bases, with 11 bases between. CDR1 is LGHNA, CDR2 YSLEER, per germline. The CDR3 is 15 residues long. This CDR3 reads CASSQEGTADYGYTF. Written as DNA, the CDR3 is TGCGCCAGCAGCCAAGAAGGGACGGCAGACTATGGCTACACCTTC.

The chain has TRBV13 and TRBJ2-5; D gene ambiguous. Deletions cut 1 base from V and 5 bases from J, with 14 bases between. From germline, CDR1 is PRHDT and CDR2 FYEKMQ (reference sequence). The CDR3 is 15 residues long. CDR3 residues: CASSLAVGLRETQYF. The CDR3 coding sequence is TGTGCCAGCAGCTTAGCTGTGGGCCTGCGGGAGACCCAGTACTTC.

V is TRBV7-9 and J is TRBJ2-5; a possible D gene is TRBD2 (6 bases). Per germline, CDR1 SEHNR and CDR2 FQNEAQ (reference sequence). This CDR3 contains 17 residues. V dropped 5 bases and J dropped 2 bases, with 21 bases sitting between them. The CDR3 DNA follows: TGTGCCAGCAGCCCTCCCTCGTCGGGCGGGGCACAAGAGACCCAGTACTTC. The encoded protein is CASSPPSSGGAQETQYF.

There are a few counts of this clonotype. J is TRBJ2-1 and V is TRBV14, with 14 bases identical to TRBD2. The CDR3 has 19 residues. V shed 4 bases and J 5 bases; nucleotides not matched to a gene: 13. Germline V gene sequence: CDR1 SGHDN, CDR2 FVKESK. In nucleotides, the CDR3 is TGTGCCAGCAGCCTGATGAACCGACTAGCGGGGGGGCAGGACAATGAGCAGTTCTTC. As protein: CASSLMNRLAGGQDNEQFF.

A few counts support this clonotype. This chain links TRBV7-2 with TRBJ1-5; no clear D gene. The CDR3 consists of 14 residues. Germline CDR1 reads SGHTA; CDR2 reads FQGNSA. V was shortened by 1 base and J by 9 bases, with 13 bases between the two germline ends. CDR3 region: CASSLGVGVLPQHF. The DNA of the CDR3 is TGTGCCAGCAGCTTAGGGGTCGGGGTGCTGCCCCAGCATTTT.

The CDR3 is CASSFPPLNEQYF. DNA for the CDR3: TGTGCCAGCAGCTTTCCCCCTCTAAACGAGCAGTACTTC. This rearrangement joins TRBV7-2 to TRBJ2-7; D remains unclear. Trimming took off 3 bases at V and 5 bases at J, with 11 bases between the two ends. Germline V gene lookup returns CDR1 SGHTA and CDR2 FQGNSA. The CDR3 contains 13 residues.

Comments on this clonotype: Mismatch with germline at one junction end may stem from a read error. This chain uses TRBV4-3 with TRBJ1-3, with TRBD1 as a possible D gene (5 bases). The germline V gene has CDR1 LGHNA and CDR2 YSLEER. The CDR3 extends over 17 amino acids. Here the CDR3 reads CASGQDLDTRTGNTIYF. In nucleotides, the CDR3 is TGCGCCAGCGGCCAAGATCTGGACACTAGAACTGGAAACACCATATATTTT.

This chain joins TRBV10-3 and TRBJ2-3; the D is unclear. With 2 bases removed from V and 7 bases from J, the gap between germline ends came to 4 bases. This CDR3 has 11 amino acids. The germline CDR1 and CDR2 sequences are ENHRY and SYGVKD. The CDR3 sequence is CAISEHNTQYF. CDR3 sequence (DNA): TGTGCCATCAGTGAGCATAATACGCAGTATTTT.

Only a few counts were recorded for this clonotype. The rearrangement uses TRBV5-5 and TRBJ2-4, with TRBD2 matching over 12 bases. Per germline, CDR1 SGHKS and CDR2 YYEKEE (reference sequence). The CDR3 has 14 amino acids. V shed 2 bases and J 8 bases; nucleotides not matched to a gene: 2. The CDR3 bases are TGTGCCAGCAGCTTTAGACTAGCGGGGGACATTCAGTACTTC. It encodes CASSFRLAGDIQYF.

V is TRBV12-3 or TRBV12-4 and J is TRBJ1-2; D not resolved. Trimming took off 5 bases at V and 7 bases at J, with 14 bases between the two ends. The CDR3 consists of 13 residues. Here the CDR3 DNA reads TGTGCCAGCAGTCAGGCTGGAGTTGGTGGCTACACCTTC. Translated, it gives CASSQAGVGGYTF.

The genes are TRBV5-5 and TRBJ1-6; the D gene is possibly TRBD1 (5 bases). This CDR3 has 15 residues. Germline V gene sequence: CDR1 SGHKS, CDR2 YYEKEE (reference sequence). V was clipped by 3 bases and J by 10 bases, with 17 bases between them. The CDR3 DNA sequence: TGTGCCAGCAGCTATTCGGCCAGGGTGGACTCACCCCTCCACTTT. This codes for CASSYSARVDSPLHF.

The chain links TRBV11-3 to TRBJ2-1, with unresolved D. Germline V CDR1 and CDR2: SGHNT, YENEEA. The CDR3 has 13 residues. V was clipped by 5 bases and J by 7 bases, with 12 bases between them. For the CDR3, the DNA is TGTGCCAGCAGCACCGGCTTCACAAATGAGCAGTTCTTC. Translation: CASSTGFTNEQFF.

The chain has TRBV7-2 and TRBJ2-5; D is ambiguous. From germline, CDR1 is SGHTA and CDR2 FQGNSA. CDR3 length: 15 residues. Trimming removed 1 base at V and 5 bases at J, with 14 bases between. CDR3 nucleotides: TGTGCCAGCAGCTTAGTGGGTGTGGCCGGGGAGACCCAGTACTTC. It is translated as CASSLVGVAGETQYF.